The next 26 T cell receptor beta chains were all read from a single sample in a study of cytomegalovirus exposure and HLA in healthy donors. PCR was performed using 60 Vbeta and 13 Jbeta primers. Clones were read by immunoSEQ multiplex PCR, and TCRdb kept only the in-frame ones, dropping some. The profile covers under 200,000 clones, with 79% appearing a single time and approximately 0.7% taken by the ten largest. Sequencing input: PBMCs. The receptors shown here come from a woman aged 40 to 50 in good health and CMV-seronegative.

The CDR3, as DNA: TGCGCCGGCACGCGACAGGGTCGCGGGGAGACCCAGTACTTC. Protein product: CAGTRQGRGETQYF. This rearrangement joins TRBV5-1 to TRBJ2-5, with 7 bases aligning to TRBD1. The V gene end was trimmed by 10 bases and the J gene end by 5 bases; junction bases not matched to a gene: 14. The length of the CDR3 is 14 residues. Germline V gene data show CDR1 as SGHRS and CDR2 as YFSETQ.

V and J are TRBV19 and TRBJ2-7, with TRBD1 as a possible D gene (6 bases). Trimming pared 4 bases from V and 6 bases from J, leaving 13 bases between. CDR1 is LNHDA and CDR2 is SQIVND in the germline V gene (reference sequence). The CDR3 contains 13 residues. DNA for the CDR3: TGTGCCAGTAGTAGGGCAAGAGGGGGCGAGCAGTACTTC. This gives the protein CASSRARGGEQYF.

CDR3 nucleotide sequence: TGTGCCAGCAGCTTGTCTAGCGGGAGGGGGTCCGACAATGAGCAGTTCTTC. Its translation: CASSLSSGRGSDNEQFF. The J gene is TRBJ2-1, the V gene TRBV7-3; TRBD2 agrees at 12 bases. The CDR3 sequence is 17 residues long. With V trimmed by 3 bases and J by 5 bases, 8 bases remained unmatched. Germline loops: CDR1 SGHTA, CDR2 FQGTGA.

This sequence joins TRBV27 and TRBJ2-1; a possible D gene is TRBD1 (5 bases). V was pared by 5 bases and J by 4 bases, with 15 bases between. This CDR3 is built from 15 residues. Germline loops: CDR1 MNHEY, CDR2 SMNVEV (reference sequence). The CDR3 protein is CASSPLAGLYNEQFF. As DNA, the CDR3 is TGTGCCAGCAGTCCACTGGCAGGGTTGTACAATGAGCAGTTCTTC.

The chain links TRBV19 to TRBJ2-2; 15 bases match TRBD2. The CDR3 is 16 residues long. In germline, CDR1 is LNHDA, CDR2 SQIVND (reference sequence). V was clipped by 9 bases and J by 7 bases; unmatched bases: 9. The CDR3 bases are TGTGCCAGCGGGACTAGCGGGGGGCTCCTCTACGGGGAGCTGTTTTTT. Amino acid sequence: CASGTSGGLLYGELFF.

The chain uses TRBV27 and TRBJ1-1; D ambiguous. Between the trimmed V and J ends, which lost 4 bases and 1 base, there was a span of 10 bases. Germline values: CDR1 MNHEY, CDR2 SMNVEV (reference sequence). The CDR3 loop spans 14 amino acids. CDR3 residues: CASSSRHPNTEAFF. The CDR3 coding sequence is TGTGCCAGCAGTTCCCGACACCCGAACACTGAAGCTTTCTTT.

At least ten counts were recorded for this clone. The gene calls are TRBV14 and TRBJ1-1; possible D gene TRBD1, 6 bases. Germline V gene lookup returns CDR1 SGHDN and CDR2 FVKESK. V dropped 8 bases and J dropped 4 bases, with 14 bases sitting between them. This CDR3 comprises 13 residues. CDR3 sequence reads: CASAQGTGTEAFF. The CDR3 DNA is TGTGCCAGCGCACAGGGAACTGGCACTGAAGCTTTCTTT.

The chain is built from TRBV6-1 and TRBJ2-5; 10 bases line up with TRBD1. Germline values: CDR1 MNHNS, CDR2 SASEGT. V was pared by 2 bases and J by 3 bases, with 6 bases of the junction left unmatched. The CDR3 runs to 16 residues. CDR3 region: CASSEFDRGPEETQYF. The CDR3 coding sequence is TGTGCCAGCAGTGAATTCGACAGGGGGCCAGAAGAGACCCAGTACTTC.

V gene TRBV11-2 combines with J gene TRBJ2-3; weak D call: TRBD2 (5 bases). The V and J ends lost 2 bases and 7 bases respectively, with 25 bases between them. This CDR3 region has 18 residues. Germline CDR1 reads SGHAT; CDR2 reads FQNNGV. The DNA of the CDR3 is TGTGCCAGCAGCTTACACCAGCCCGAGGGCCCTGTTGCCTATACGCAGTATTTT. This codes for CASSLHQPEGPVAYTQYF.

The chain carries TRBV13 and TRBJ2-7, with TRBD2 identical over 10 bases. Germline CDR1 PRHDT, CDR2 FYEKMQ (reference sequence). CDR3 length: 16 amino acids. The J segment lost 1 base and the V segment lost 4 bases, leaving 7 bases of the junction unmatched. This CDR3 is CASSYYRTSGSYEQYF. The DNA of the CDR3 is TGTGCCAGCAGCTACTACCGGACTAGCGGATCCTACGAGCAGTACTTC.

The chain combines TRBV6-6 with TRBJ1-1; no reliable D call. Germline loops: CDR1 MNHNY, CDR2 SVGAGI (reference sequence). This CDR3 has 14 amino acids. The V end was cut by 6 bases, the J end by 1 base, with 12 bases between. The CDR3 reads CASRPAGSNTEAFF. Written as DNA, the CDR3 is TGTGCCAGCAGGCCCGCGGGGTCGAACACTGAAGCTTTCTTT.

The V gene is TRBV19, the J gene TRBJ1-6, with 8 bases that match TRBD1. CDR1 LNHDA and CDR2 SQIVND come from the germline V gene (reference sequence). CDR3 length equals 15 residues. V was pared by 6 bases and J by 0 bases, with 1 base of the junction left unmatched. CDR3 coding DNA: TGTGCCAGTAGCGACAGGGGCTCCTATAATTCACCCCTCCACTTT. It is translated as CASSDRGSYNSPLHF.

V and J are TRBV5-4 and TRBJ2-5; 11 bases map to TRBD2. CDR1 and CDR2 (germline): SGHNT, YYREEE (reference sequence). The CDR3 consists of 16 residues. Germline trimming cut 0 bases from V and 2 bases from J; bases unmatched to any gene: 3. The CDR3, as DNA: TGTGCCAGCAGCTTGGTGTTAGCGGGGGGGCAAGAGACCCAGTACTTC. It yields the protein CASSLVLAGGQETQYF.

This clone was picked up a small number of times. The V gene is TRBV6-1, the J gene TRBJ1-2; D ambiguous. V lost 3 bases and J lost 1, with 6 bases in between. This CDR3 spans 13 amino acids. Germline assignment: CDR1 MNHNS and CDR2 SASEGT. This chain's CDR3 is CASSDMRNYGYTF. CDR3 bases: TGTGCCAGCAGTGACATGCGTAACTATGGCTACACCTTC.

The gene calls are TRBV2 and TRBJ2-7, with a possible D match to TRBD1 (5 bases). Germline lookup yields CDR1 SNHLY and CDR2 FYNNEI. CDR3 length: 17 residues. V lost 4 bases and J lost 3, with 22 bases in between. CDR3 nucleotide sequence: TGTGCCAGCAGTGTCTATGCGCGGACATCTCCCCTCTACGAGCAGTACTTC. The encoded protein is CASSVYARTSPLYEQYF.

The chain recombines TRBV2 with TRBJ1-6, with no clear D. Germline-derived CDR1 and CDR2 are SNHLY and FYNNEI. The CDR3 has 14 residues. V lost 5 bases and J lost 5, with 10 bases in between. The CDR3 reads CASSLHADNSPLHF. CDR3 nucleotide sequence: TGTGCCAGCAGTCTACATGCGGATAATTCACCCCTCCACTTT.

The chain links TRBV4-2 to TRBJ1-2, with D tentatively TRBD1 (5 bases). Germline CDR1 reads LGHNA; CDR2 reads YNFKEQ. CDR3 length: 14 residues. The germline V and J ends were trimmed by 0 bases and 0 bases, with 5 bases remaining between them. CDR3 DNA sequence: TGTGCCAGCAGCCAAGAGACAGCTAACTATGGCTACACCTTC. This gives the protein CASSQETANYGYTF.

The chain joins TRBV15 to TRBJ2-1; TRBD2 matches at 7 bases. V was clipped by 0 bases and J by 12 bases; unmatched bases: 5. Germline CDR1 and CDR2: LNHNV and YYDKDF (reference sequence). The CDR3 spans 13 residues. The CDR3 DNA reads TGTGCCACCAGCAGAGATCGGGGGGATGGGCAGTTCTTC. It specifies CATSRDRGDGQFF.

In nucleotides, the CDR3 is TGTGCCAGCAGCTCTCTGACAGGGAGGTTATGTGGCTACACCTTC. Protein sequence: CASSSLTGRLCGYTF. The J gene is TRBJ1-2, the V gene TRBV5-6, with 7 bases that match TRBD1. Trimming removed 3 bases from V and 7 bases from J; junction bases left unmatched: 12. Germline V gene data show CDR1 as SGHDT and CDR2 as YYEEEE. The CDR3 covers 15 residues.

This clone was counted between two and nine times. The CDR3, as DNA: TGTGCCAGCAGCTTCGACAGGTCCTACGAGCAGTACTTC. Amino acid sequence: CASSFDRSYEQYF. This chain joins TRBV11-2 and TRBJ2-7; D is perhaps TRBD1 (6 bases). The CDR3 covers 13 residues. V dropped 3 bases and J dropped 1 base, with 7 bases sitting between them. Germline-derived CDR1 and CDR2 are SGHAT and FQNNGV. Full variable domain (remainder filled in from reference TRBV11-2 and TRBJ2-7): EAGVAQSPRYKIIEKRQSVAFWCNPISGHATLYWYQQILGQGPKLLIQFQNNGVVDDSQLPKDRFSAERLKGVDSTLKIQPAKLEDSAVYLCASSFDRSYEQYFGPGTRLTVT.

The chain recombines TRBV27 with TRBJ2-1; TRBD2 aligns across 7 bases. CDR1 is MNHEY and CDR2 is SMNVEV in the germline V gene (reference sequence). The CDR3 loop spans 16 amino acids. J gave up 2 bases and V 6 bases, and 10 bases lay outside the gene matches. CDR3 coding DNA: TGTGCCAGCAGCCCTACGGCGCGGGAGACCTACAATGAGCAGTTCTTC. Its translation: CASSPTARETYNEQFF.

A single count supports this clone. The V call is TRBV7-9, the J call TRBJ1-3; 8 bases line up with TRBD1. Germline CDR1 and CDR2: SEHNR and FQNEAQ (reference sequence). The V segment lost 5 bases and the J segment 1 base; nucleotides outside the gene matches: 7. The CDR3 is 16 residues long. CDR3 DNA sequence: TGTGCCAGCAGCCAGATGCAGGGGGCGTCTGGAAACACCATATATTTT. It codes for CASSQMQGASGNTIYF.

This chain joins TRBV27 and TRBJ1-2; D is undetermined. This CDR3 has 15 residues. The ends were cut back, 8 bases at V and 2 bases at J, with 18 bases in the middle. In germline, CDR1 is MNHEY, CDR2 SMNVEV (reference sequence). The chain's CDR3 is CASRHSTETNYGYTF. CDR3 sequence (DNA): TGTGCCAGCCGGCACTCGACTGAGACGAACTATGGCTACACCTTC.

The chain employs TRBV6-6 and TRBJ2-3, with TRBD1 matching 7 bases. CDR1 MNHNY and CDR2 SVGAGI come from the germline V gene (reference sequence). J lost 4 bases, V lost 5 bases, and 6 bases had no gene match. The CDR3 has 14 amino acids. CDR3 protein: CASSVRDSSDTQYF. In nucleotides, the CDR3 is TGTGCCAGCAGTGTTAGGGACAGCTCAGATACGCAGTATTTT.

CDR3 residues: CTSSQGGTGDTGELFF. For the CDR3, the DNA is TGCACCAGCAGCCAAGGGGGGACAGGGGACACCGGGGAGCTGTTTTTT. V is TRBV1 and J is TRBJ2-2; the table's D call, TRBD1, was not checked against the DNA. TRBV1 is a recognized pseudogene. The CDR3 is made up of 16 amino acids.

CDR3 bases: TGTGCCAGCAGTGAAGGACAGGGGTGGGTAGTAGAGAGGGATCAGCCCCAGCATTTT. Its translation is CASSEGQGWVVERDQPQHF. The chain recombines TRBV6-1 with TRBJ1-5; 8 nucleotides line up with TRBD1. CDR1 is MNHNS and CDR2 is SASEGT in the germline V gene. V shed 1 base and J 5 bases; nucleotides not matched to a gene: 16. CDR3 size: 19 residues.